These 6 T cell receptor beta chains came from one sample sequenced in a study of OX40 agonist ivuxolimab in advanced cancers. This table comes from immunoSEQ multiplex PCR, and its TCRdb copy is limited to in-frame clones, with some not included. The sample comprises 75,000 to 100,000 clones, around 90% of which are singletons, and around 0.32% rests with the top ten. Sequenced here: CD4+ or CD8+ T cells sorted from blood, sampled in a trial of the OX40 agonist ivuxolimab. Every receptor here comes from an adult with an advanced solid tumor such as melanoma, head and neck, liver or kidney cancer.

This chain links TRBV9 with TRBJ1-2; 10 bases align to TRBD1. V dropped 7 bases and J dropped 6; count of bases not matched to a gene: 12. CDR1 and CDR2 (germline): SGDLS, YYNGEE. The CDR3 totals 15 residues. The CDR3 protein is CASATEIGTGDGYTF. CDR3 nucleotides: TGTGCCAGCGCGACCGAAATTGGGACAGGGGATGGCTACACCTTC.

The gene calls are TRBV27 and TRBJ2-7; 9 nucleotides align to TRBD2. CDR1 and CDR2 (germline): MNHEY, SMNVEV (reference sequence). The CDR3 sequence is 15 residues long. After removal of 8 bases from V and 3 bases from J, the junction contained 11 bases not matched to a gene. In nucleotides, the CDR3 is TGTGCCAGCGCGCCTAGCGGGATGATTAACTACGAGCAGTACTTC. The encoded protein is CASAPSGMINYEQYF.

The chain has TRBV6-6 and TRBJ2-7, with D uncertain. CDR3 length equals 16 residues. V was cut by 2 bases and J by 3 bases, with 17 bases left in between. Germline CDR1 reads MNHNY; CDR2 reads SVGAGI (reference sequence). This chain's CDR3 is CASSYVLDRYNYEQYF. The CDR3 region has the DNA TGTGCCAGCAGTTACGTCCTCGACCGGTACAACTACGAGCAGTACTTC.

The chain links TRBV6-6 to TRBJ2-1; possible D gene TRBD2, 6 bases. Germline V CDR1 and CDR2: MNHNY, SVGAGI (reference sequence). The ends were cut back, 4 bases at V and 2 bases at J, with 12 bases in the middle. This CDR3 comprises 15 residues. CDR3 loop: CASSSGTYPYNEQFF. The CDR3 region has the DNA TGTGCCAGCAGTTCCGGGACTTATCCCTACAATGAGCAGTTCTTC.

This chain connects TRBV28 to TRBJ2-3, with D maybe TRBD2 (5 bases). The CDR3 consists of 16 residues. Germline CDR1 MDHEN, CDR2 SYDVKM. The V gene lost 1 base and the J gene lost 0 bases, with 11 bases spanning the gap. CDR3 protein: CASSLSGLSSTDTQYF. The CDR3 nucleotides are TGTGCCAGCAGTTTATCCGGACTTTCTAGCACAGATACGCAGTATTTT.

This chain joins TRBV20-1 and TRBJ2-5; no clear D gene. Germline CDR1 is DFQATT and CDR2 is SNEGSKA (reference sequence). Trimming pared 5 bases from V and 5 bases from J, leaving 9 bases between. This CDR3 region has 11 residues. DNA of the CDR3: TGCAGTGCTCCGAGACTTGAGACCCAGTACTTC. Protein sequence: CSAPRLETQYF.